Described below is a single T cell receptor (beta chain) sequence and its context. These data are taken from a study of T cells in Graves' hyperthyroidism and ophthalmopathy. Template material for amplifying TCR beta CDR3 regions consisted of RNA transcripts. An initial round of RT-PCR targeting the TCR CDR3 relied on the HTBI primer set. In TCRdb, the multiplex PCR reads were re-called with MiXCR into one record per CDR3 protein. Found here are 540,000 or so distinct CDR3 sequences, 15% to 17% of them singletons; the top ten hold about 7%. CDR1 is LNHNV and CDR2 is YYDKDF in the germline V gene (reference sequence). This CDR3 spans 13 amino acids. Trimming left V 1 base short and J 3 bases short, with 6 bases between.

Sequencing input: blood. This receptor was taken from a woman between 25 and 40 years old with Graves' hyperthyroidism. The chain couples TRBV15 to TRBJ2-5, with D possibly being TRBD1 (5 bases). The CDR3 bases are TGTGCCACCAGCAGAGCGACAGAAGAGACCCAGTACTTC. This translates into CATSRATEETQYF.